This is a list of T cell receptor beta chains from one sample in a study of technical replicates of blood from several donors. Some clones are missing from TCRdb's copy, which holds only in-frame ones; the method was immunoSEQ multiplex PCR. The sample lists 65,000 to 85,000 clones; about nine tenths were seen once. The sample comprised T cells isolated from PBMCs. The receptors were sampled from a human donor in good health. The CDR3 runs from the conserved cysteine through the conserved F or W. A D gene is named only where the DNA matches it firmly. A row's size may be missing; if present it is once, few, many or a size class.

V gene,D gene,clone size,J gene,CDR3 DNA,CDR3 protein
TRBV5-8,NA,NA,TRBJ2-7,TGTGCCAGCAGCGGCCGAACTTCCGACAGCTACGAGCAGTACTTC,CASSGRTSDSYEQYF
TRBV11-3,NA,NA,TRBJ1-1,TGTGCCAGCAGCTTCTCAGGGTACACTGAAGCTTTCTTT,CASSFSGYTEAFF
TRBV29-1,NA,NA,TRBJ2-7,TGCAGCGGGGCGACTGGCGGGACCAATTACTTC,CSGATGGTNYF
TRBV7-8,TRBD1,NA,TRBJ1-1,TGTGCCAGCAGCTTAGTGAACAGGGGGCGAAGGACTGAAGCTTTCTTT,CASSLVNRGRRTEAFF
TRBV10-3,NA,NA,TRBJ1-6,TGTGCCATCAGACCAGATGACACAGGGACACCCCTCCACTTT,CAIRPDDTGTPLHF
TRBV28,TRBD2,NA,TRBJ2-7,TGTGCCAGCAGTCGGGACTACCCTTACGAGCAGTACTTC,CASSRDYPYEQYF
TRBV6-5,TRBD1,few,TRBJ1-1,TGTGCCAGCAGACAGGGGGCGCGGGCTTTCTTT,CASRQGARAFF
TRBV6-1,NA,NA,TRBJ1-2,TGTGCCAGCAGGTTGAGGACAGACCATGACTATGGCTACACCTTC,CASRLRTDHDYGYTF
TRBV27,NA,NA,TRBJ1-3,TGTGCCAGCAGTTTAAGGCAGGGGTGGGGAAACACCATATATTTT,CASSLRQGWGNTIYF
TRBV29-1,TRBD1,NA,TRBJ2-7,TGCAGCGTTGCAGTAACAGGGGGACGCTACGAGCAGTACTTC,CSVAVTGGRYEQYF
TRBV5-1,NA,once,TRBJ2-7,TGCGCCAGCAGCTTGGGCCCGGACAACTACGTATACGAGCAGTACTTC,CASSLGPDNYVYEQYF
TRBV12-5,NA,NA,TRBJ2-7,TGTGCTAGTGGTTTGGGACAAACTCGGCGGGGCCTGTGGGAGCAGTACTTC,CASGLGQTRRGLWEQYF
TRBV7-9,NA,NA,TRBJ1-1,TGTGCCAGCAGCTTAGTGGCGGGGTACTGGGCTTTCTTT,CASSLVAGYWAFF
TRBV9,NA,NA,TRBJ2-3,TGTGCCAGCAGCGTAGCGGCTAGCGGCACAGATACGCAGTATTTT,CASSVAASGTDTQYF
TRBV5-6,NA,NA,TRBJ2-2,TGTGCCAGCAGCTTGACGAGCGCCGGGGAGCTGTTTTTT,CASSLTSAGELFF
TRBV27,NA,NA,TRBJ2-4,TGTGCCAGCAGTTTAAGAGAGGGCATTCAGTACTTC,CASSLREGIQYF
TRBV5-1,TRBD1,NA,TRBJ2-1,TGCGCCAGCAGACCCGCTACGACAGGGACCCCCTCCTACAATGAGCAGTTCTTC,CASRPATTGTPSYNEQFF
TRBV5-1,TRBD2,NA,TRBJ2-7,TGCGCCAGCAGCCCGGGACTATCCTACGAGCAGTACTTC,CASSPGLSYEQYF